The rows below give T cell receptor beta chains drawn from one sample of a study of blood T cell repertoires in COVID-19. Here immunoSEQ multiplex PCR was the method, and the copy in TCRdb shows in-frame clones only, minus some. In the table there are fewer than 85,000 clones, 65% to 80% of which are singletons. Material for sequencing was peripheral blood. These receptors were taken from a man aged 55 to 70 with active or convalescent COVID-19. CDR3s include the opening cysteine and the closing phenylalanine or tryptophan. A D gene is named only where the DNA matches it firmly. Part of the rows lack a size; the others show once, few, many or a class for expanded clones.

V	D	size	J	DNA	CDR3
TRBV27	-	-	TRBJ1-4	TGTGCCACCAGACCGGTTAGCAGGGGAGCAACTAATGAAAAACTGTTTTTT	CATRPVSRGATNEKLFF
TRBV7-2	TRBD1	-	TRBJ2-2	TGTGCCAGCAGCTTGTACGGGACAGGGGTAAACACCGGGGAGCTGTTTTTT	CASSLYGTGVNTGELFF
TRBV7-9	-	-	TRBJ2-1	TGTGCCAGCAGCTTAGACGCGGCTACCTACAATGAGCAGTTCTTC	CASSLDAATYNEQFF
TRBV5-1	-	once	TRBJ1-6	TGCGCCAGCAGCGACCAGGGTTCAGGGTCACCCCTCCACTTT	CASSDQGSGSPLHF
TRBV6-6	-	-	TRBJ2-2	TGTGCCAGCAGTCCTCGAGAGGTCACCGGGGAGCTGTTTTTT	CASSPREVTGELFF
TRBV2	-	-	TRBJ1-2	TGTGCCAGCATCGGGTCAGGGGAGAATGGCTACACCTTC	CASIGSGENGYTF
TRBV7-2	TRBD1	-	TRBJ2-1	TGTGCCAGCAGCTCCCCGGGTGACAGGGGCGGCTACAATGAGCAGTTCTTC	CASSSPGDRGGYNEQFF
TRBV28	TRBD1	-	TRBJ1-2	TGTGCCAGCAGAACGCAGACAGGGTCTCATGGCTACACCTTC	CASRTQTGSHGYTF
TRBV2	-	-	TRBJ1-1	TGTGCCAGCAGTAGTGAGGGGAACACTGAAGCTTTCTTT	CASSSEGNTEAFF
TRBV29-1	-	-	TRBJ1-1	TGCAGCGTTTCACAGGTTCCGGACACTGAAGCTTTCTTT	CSVSQVPDTEAFF
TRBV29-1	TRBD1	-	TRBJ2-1	TGCAGCGTCGGGGGGACAGGGAGCTCCTACAATGAGCAGTTCTTC	CSVGGTGSSYNEQFF
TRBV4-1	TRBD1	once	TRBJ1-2	TGCGCCAGCAGCCAAGTTGGGACAGTTCGGTATGGCTACACCTTC	CASSQVGTVRYGYTF
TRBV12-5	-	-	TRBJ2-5	TGTGCTAGTGGTTTGGGGACCTCCCGAGGGTCGACCCAGTACTTC	CASGLGTSRGSTQYF
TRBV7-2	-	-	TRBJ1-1	TGTGCCAGCAGCTCCACAGGGCGCGGCACTGAAGCTTTCTTT	CASSSTGRGTEAFF
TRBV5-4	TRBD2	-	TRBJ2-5	TGTGCCAGCAGCTTGGGAGGGGCGGGGGGCCAAGAGACCCAGTACTTC	CASSLGGAGGQETQYF
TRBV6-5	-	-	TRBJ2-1	TGTGCCAGCAGTCGCGGGACAGAATACAATGAGCAGTTCTTC	CASSRGTEYNEQFF
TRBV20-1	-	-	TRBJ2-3	TGCAGTGCTAGTCCCAGGGGAGATACGCAGTATTTT	CSASPRGDTQYF
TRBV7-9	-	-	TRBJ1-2	TGTGCCAGCAGCTTAGCACCAGGGAACTATGGCTACACCTTC	CASSLAPGNYGYTF
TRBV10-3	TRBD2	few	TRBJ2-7	TGTGCCATCAGTCTGACTAGCGGGGGTGATGAGCAGTACTTC	CAISLTSGGDEQYF
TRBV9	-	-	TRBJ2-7	TGTGCCAGCAGCGTAGCAGGCACCTACGAGCAGTACTTC	CASSVAGTYEQYF
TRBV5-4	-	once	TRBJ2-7	TGTGCCAGCAGAGACGGGACGCCCACGGGGGCCTACGAGCAGTACTTC	CASRDGTPTGAYEQYF
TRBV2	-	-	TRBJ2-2	TGTGCCAGCAGTGAAGCATGGAGCGGAGTCACCGGGGAGCTGTTTTTT	CASSEAWSGVTGELFF
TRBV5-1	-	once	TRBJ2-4	TGCGCCAGCAGCTTGGCCGGGGAGCACATTCAGTACTTC	CASSLAGEHIQYF
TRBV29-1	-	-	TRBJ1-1	TGCAGCGGACAGAACACTGAAGCTTTCTTT	CSGQNTEAFF
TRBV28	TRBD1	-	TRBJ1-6	TGTGCCACCTATTTTCGGGACAGCTCCTATAATTCACCCCTCCACTTT	CATYFRDSSYNSPLHF
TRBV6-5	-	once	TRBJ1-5	TGTGCCAGCAAACCAGCGACAGGTAGCAATCAGCCCCAGCATTTT	CASKPATGSNQPQHF
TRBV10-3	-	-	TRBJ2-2	TGTGCCATCAGTGAGGGGAACTTGGTATTGGGGGCCGCGAACACCGGGGAGCTGTTTTTT	CAISEGNLVLGAANTGELFF
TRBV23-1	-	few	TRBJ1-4	TGCGCCAGCAGCCTCGGTCGCTGGGAGGAAAAACTGTTTTTT	CASSLGRWEEKLFF
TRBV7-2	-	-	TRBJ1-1	TGTGCCAGCAGCTTAGACAGGAACACTGAAGCTTTCTTT	CASSLDRNTEAFF
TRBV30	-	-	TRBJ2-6	TGTGCCTGGATAAAAGAGGGTCAGTCAGGGGCCAACGTCCTGACTTTC	CAWIKEGQSGANVLTF
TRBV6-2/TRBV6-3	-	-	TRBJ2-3	TGTGCCAGCAGTTATGAGCGGCTTGACAAGTATTTT	CASSYERLDKYF
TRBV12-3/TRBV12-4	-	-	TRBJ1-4	TGTGCCAGCAGTTTATGGCAGGGTGAAAAACTGTTTTTT	CASSLWQGEKLFF
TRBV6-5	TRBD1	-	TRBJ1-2	TGTGCCAGCAGTCAGGACAGGCTTCAAAACTATGGCTACACCTTC	CASSQDRLQNYGYTF
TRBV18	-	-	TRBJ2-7	TGTGCCAGCTCACCACTCACAGAGTCCTACGAGCAGTACTTC	CASSPLTESYEQYF
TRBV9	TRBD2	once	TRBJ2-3	TGTGCCAGCAGCGTAGGGGGACTAGCGGACACAGATACGCAGTATTTT	CASSVGGLADTDTQYF
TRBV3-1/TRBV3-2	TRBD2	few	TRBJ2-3	TGTGCCAGCAGCCCATGGGGAAAGCGGGGGAGGACAGATACGCAGTATTTT	CASSPWGKRGRTDTQYF
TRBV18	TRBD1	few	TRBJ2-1	TGTGCCAGCTCACGGGGACAGGAAGAACTGGAGCAGTTCTTC	CASSRGQEELEQFF
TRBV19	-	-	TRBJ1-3	TGTGCCAGTAGTATTGGAACAGCTCCTAAGACCATATATTTT	CASSIGTAPKTIYF
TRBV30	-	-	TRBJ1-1	TGTGCCTGGAGTGTACAATACAGATTGTACGCTTTCTTT	CAWSVQYRLYAFF
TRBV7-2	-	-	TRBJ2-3	TGTGCCAGCAGCTTCTGGCAGGGCGGTACAGATACGCAGTATTTT	CASSFWQGGTDTQYF
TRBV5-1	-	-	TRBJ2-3	TGCGCCAGCAGCTTGGTTCTAGCGACCACAGATACGCAGTATTTT	CASSLVLATTDTQYF
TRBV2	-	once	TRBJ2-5	TGTGCCAGCAGGAGGGAGACCCAGTACTTC	CASRRETQYF
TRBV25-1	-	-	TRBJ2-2	TGTGCCAGCAGGGTGGGCGCGAACACCGGGGAGCTGTTTTTT	CASRVGANTGELFF
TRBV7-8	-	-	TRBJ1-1	TGTGCCAGCAGCTTAGCGCGACAGTATGAAGCTTTCTTT	CASSLARQYEAFF
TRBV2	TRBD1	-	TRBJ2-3	TGTGCCAGCAGTAGGGGCGGGACAGGGGTCGCAGATACGCAGTATTTT	CASSRGGTGVADTQYF
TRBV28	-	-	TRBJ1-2	TGTGCCAGCAGTTTAAGGGACAATGGCTACACCTTC	CASSLRDNGYTF
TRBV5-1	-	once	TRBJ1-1	TGCGCCAGCAGCTTAACAGTTAACACTGAAGCTTTCTTT	CASSLTVNTEAFF
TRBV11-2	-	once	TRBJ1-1	TGTGCCAGCAGCTTAGGGAGGTGGAACACTGAAGCTTTCTTT	CASSLGRWNTEAFF
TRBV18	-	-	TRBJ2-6	TGTGCCAGCTCATTTCAGATTGGGGCCAACGTCCTGACTTTC	CASSFQIGANVLTF
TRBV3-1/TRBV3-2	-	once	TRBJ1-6	TGTGCCAGCAGCCAAGGACCCACAGGGTTGAATTCACCCCTCCACTTT	CASSQGPTGLNSPLHF
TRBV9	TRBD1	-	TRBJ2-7	TGTGCCAGCAGCGTAGTCCCCGGACAGGGCCAGCTGGGCGAGCAGTACTTC	CASSVVPGQGQLGEQYF
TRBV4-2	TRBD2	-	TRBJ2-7	TGTGCCAGCAGCCGGGAGGGAGAGGGTAGCTCCTACGAGCAGTACTTC	CASSREGEGSSYEQYF
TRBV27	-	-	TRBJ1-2	TGTGCCAGCAGTTTAATGGGTAGACAGGCTTATGGCTACACCTTC	CASSLMGRQAYGYTF
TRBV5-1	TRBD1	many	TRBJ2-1	TGCGCCAGCAGGCAAACAGGGGATGAGCAGTTCTTC	CASRQTGDEQFF
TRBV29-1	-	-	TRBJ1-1	TGCAGCGGTCACAGGGAAACTGAAGCTTTCTTT	CSGHRETEAFF